The sample holds many counts of the clone carrying this T cell receptor beta chain. This sample is part of a study of identical twins. This CDR3 is 15 amino acids long. Deletions cut 5 bases from V and 5 bases from J, with 16 bases between. Germline V gene data show CDR1 as SGHVS and CDR2 as FQNEAQ. Via MiXCR, TCRdb re-called the 5' RACE reads, giving one row per CDR3 protein. The sample contains approximately 690,000 distinct CDR3 sequences, 5.5% to 6.5% of which appear only once. The gene calls are TRBV7-8 and TRBJ1-5; D unresolved. The specimen was naive T cells sorted from blood. The TCR comes from a man aged 18 to 29 in good health. The CDR3 sequence is CASSPQTPTDQPQHF. As DNA, the CDR3 is TGTGCCAGCAGCCCGCAGACCCCAACGGATCAGCCCCAGCATTTT.